A selection of T cell receptor beta chains follows, all from one sample in a study of naive CD8 T cells in extremely preterm neonates. Some clones are missing from TCRdb's copy, which holds only in-frame ones; the method was immunoSEQ multiplex PCR. The sample yields around 5,900 clones, around 97% seen once. The sequencing input was naive CD8+ T cells from blood. The receptor set was obtained from a human donor in good health. CDR3s include the opening cysteine and the closing phenylalanine or tryptophan. The order of the fields is V gene, CDR3 length, J gene, clone size, D gene, CDR3 DNA, CDR3 protein. A D gene is named only where the DNA matches it firmly. For some rows the clone size is stated as once, few or many, or as a class when expanded; others skip it.

>TRBV19|14|TRBJ2-5|.|TRBD1
TGTGCCAGTAGTCTAGACAGGGGACAAGAGACCCAGTACTTC
CASSLDRGQETQYF
>TRBV7-9|17|TRBJ2-5|.|TRBD1
TGTGCCAGCAGCTCAACACCGGGACAGGTCGACCAAGAGACCCAGTACTTC
CASSSTPGQVDQETQYF
>TRBV14|15|TRBJ2-1|once|TRBD2
TGTGCCAGCAGCTACAGCGGGGGCGATTGGAGTGAGCAGTTCTTC
CASSYSGGDWSEQFF
>TRBV6-1|11|TRBJ1-1|.|.
TGTGCCAGCGTCTGGGAGGGAGAAGCTTTCTTT
CASVWEGEAFF
>TRBV9|14|TRBJ2-7|.|.
TGTGCCAGCAGCGGTCAACATCAGGGCTACGAGCAGTACTTC
CASSGQHQGYEQYF
>TRBV29-1|15|TRBJ2-1|.|TRBD2
TGCAGCGTTGAGGAAACTAGCGGGGGGCATAGTCAGCAGTTCTTC
CSVEETSGGHSQQFF
>TRBV5-4|15|TRBJ2-3|.|TRBD2
TGTGCCAGCAGCTTAGAGCGGGGGGCCGGGGATACGCAGTATTTT
CASSLERGAGDTQYF
>TRBV4-3|17|TRBJ2-7|.|.
TGCGCCAGCAGCCAAGATCCCTGGCAGGGGGAGGCCGACGAGCAGTACTTC
CASSQDPWQGEADEQYF
>TRBV5-8|14|TRBJ1-2|.|TRBD1
TGTGCCAGCAGACCAACAGGGGTCGGCTATGGCTACACCTTC
CASRPTGVGYGYTF
>TRBV19|15|TRBJ1-1|.|.
TGTGCCAGTAGTCCGATACAGAGAGTTGACACTGAAGCTTTCTTT
CASSPIQRVDTEAFF
>TRBV5-1|15|TRBJ2-1|.|.
TGCGCCAGCAGCCCGACGGACAGTTTCAACAATGAGCAGTTCTTC
CASSPTDSFNNEQFF
>TRBV4-1|15|TRBJ1-1|.|.
TGCGCCAGCAGCCAGGGGCGTGAAGGGTACACTGAAGCTTTCTTT
CASSQGREGYTEAFF
>TRBV9|16|TRBJ1-1|.|.
TGTGCCAGCAGCGTAGGTGCAGGGGCCTTGAACACTGAAGCTTTCTTT
CASSVGAGALNTEAFF
>TRBV7-8|14|TRBJ1-1|.|.
TGTGCCAGCAGCCCAGACAGTGCTCGGGCTGAAGCTTTCTTT
CASSPDSARAEAFF
>TRBV5-8|15|TRBJ2-5|.|TRBD2
TGTGCCAGCAGCTTCGTTTGGAGCGGGGAAGAGACCCAGTACTTC
CASSFVWSGEETQYF
>TRBV19|13|TRBJ2-1|.|.
TGTGCCAGTAGTATGACAGAATACAATGAGCAGTTCTTC
CASSMTEYNEQFF
>TRBV10-3|14|TRBJ1-2|.|.
TGTGCCATCAGTGAGACAGGGACAAACTATGGCTACACCTTC
CAISETGTNYGYTF
>TRBV7-9|13|TRBJ2-7|.|.
TGTGCCAGCAGCTTCCAGGGCTCCTACGAGCAGTACTTC
CASSFQGSYEQYF
>TRBV27|12|TRBJ1-1|.|.
TGTGCCAGCAGTTTCCTCGGGACTGAAGCTTTCTTT
CASSFLGTEAFF
>TRBV4-1|15|TRBJ1-2|once|.
TGCGCCAGCAGCCATTTTGACAGTTCCAACTATGGCTACACCTTC
CASSHFDSSNYGYTF
>TRBV11-2|14|TRBJ1-2|.|TRBD1
TGTGCCAGCAGCTTATGGCTAGACAGGGTAGGCTACACCTTC
CASSLWLDRVGYTF
>TRBV6-5|15|TRBJ2-1|.|.
TGTGCCAGCAGCCCTGACTGGAGCTCCTACAATGAGCAGTTCTTC
CASSPDWSSYNEQFF
>TRBV15|15|TRBJ2-3|once|.
TGTGCCACCAGCGGTGGACTTGCAAACACAGATACGCAGTATTTT
CATSGGLANTDTQYF
>TRBV27|14|TRBJ1-1|.|.
TGTGCCAGCAGTTTAGGGGGGATTAACACTGAAGCTTTCTTT
CASSLGGINTEAFF
>TRBV7-2|19|TRBJ2-6|.|.
TGTGCCAGCAGCTGGCCACAGCTTCGGCAAAGCTCTGGGGCCAACGTCCTGACTTTC
CASSWPQLRQSSGANVLTF
>TRBV4-3|14|TRBJ2-7|.|.
TGCGCCAGCAGCCCCCTGGCGGCGTCCTACGAGCAGTACTTC
CASSPLAASYEQYF
>TRBV2|15|TRBJ2-4|.|.
TGTGCCAGCAGTGAGCGGGGAGTAGCCAAAAACATTCAGTACTTC
CASSERGVAKNIQYF
>TRBV27|13|TRBJ1-2|.|.
TGTGCCAGCAGTATGGTACAGGGACATGGCTACACCTTC
CASSMVQGHGYTF
>TRBV6-1|17|TRBJ2-5|.|.
TGTGCCAGCAGTGAAGTTGGGTGGAGCCGGTTCCAAGAGACCCAGTACTTC
CASSEVGWSRFQETQYF
>TRBV19|15|TRBJ2-1|.|TRBD1
TGTGCCAGTAGTACGCCGGGACAGGGGGTAAATGAGCAGTTCTTC
CASSTPGQGVNEQFF
>TRBV7-2|14|TRBJ2-3|.|.
TGTGCCAGCAGCTCCTCCCCCTCTCGGGATACGCAGTATTTT
CASSSSPSRDTQYF
>TRBV27|16|TRBJ1-5|.|TRBD1
TGTGCCAGCAGCGCCTATGGACAGGCCAGCAATCAGCCCCAGCATTTT
CASSAYGQASNQPQHF
>TRBV12-5|13|TRBJ2-1|.|.
TGTGCTAGTAGTTGGGTCCATCACAATGAGCAGTTCTTC
CASSWVHHNEQFF
>TRBV4-3|13|TRBJ1-5|.|.
TGCGCCAGCAGCCAAGACAGGAATCAGCCCCAGCATTTT
CASSQDRNQPQHF